These 3 T cell receptor beta chains were sequenced from one sample in a study of human T cells and chemical hapten exposure. TCRdb re-analysed the RACE reads in MiXCR, keeping a single row per CDR3 protein. This sample has fewer than 500,000 distinct CDR3 sequences; approximately 4.4% occur once, and the top ten carry 2% to 2.5%. Time point here: patch test 1, 2 weeks after DPC sensitization. Treatment indicated: therapeutic diphenylcyclopropenone sensitization with weekly scalp DPC. The sample in question was whole blood, obtained in connection with sensitization to the hapten diphenylcyclopropenone (DPC). These receptors were collected from a woman between 50 and 59 years old with alopecia areata. Some clones in this sample may be carry-over from other donors' samples.

This clonotype was seen more than once but under ten times. The chain recombines TRBV12-3 or TRBV12-4 with TRBJ2-7; 9 positions agree with TRBD1. V lost 6 bases to trimming and J lost 3 bases; unmatched junction nucleotides: 9. The CDR3 sequence is 15 residues long. The CDR3 region is CASRQPGTGNYEQYF. CDR3 in DNA: TGTGCCAGCAGGCAACCCGGGACAGGGAACTACGAGCAGTACTTC.

This chain connects TRBV12-3 or TRBV12-4 to TRBJ1-1, with 8 bases that match TRBD1. V lost 8 bases to trimming and J lost 3 bases; unmatched junction nucleotides: 2. This CDR3 contains 12 residues. The CDR3 protein is CASGTGHTEAFF. The CDR3 DNA sequence: TGTGCCAGCGGGACAGGACACACTGAAGCTTTCTTT.

This clonotype has a count of ten or more. CDR3 coding DNA: TGTGCCAGCAGTGGAGCCGGGACGCTGGGTGCGGCTGAAGCTTTCTTT. Translation gives CASSGAGTLGAAEAFF. V usage is TRBV12-3 or TRBV12-4 and J usage is TRBJ1-1; D is perhaps TRBD1 (5 bases). V lost 5 bases to trimming and J lost 6 bases, with 22 bases between them. The CDR3 is 16 amino acids.